The 28 T cell receptor beta chains reported below all come from one sample, sequenced in a study of somatic reversion in DOCK8 deficiency (TCRdb year 2020). To prepare the library, multiplex PCR was applied. The sequencer was an Illumina MiSeq. TRB libraries were made by one-step amplicon PCR using EuroClonality-NGS primers on 90 to 100 ng genomic DNA. TCRdb reprocessed the public reads (quality trimming at Q25 with fastp, clone calling with MiXCR) and kept in-frame beta chains. Rows matching on CDR3 protein sequence are summarized as one entry with the most common DNA and genes. Recorded for this sample are several thousand distinct CDR3 sequences; around 23% of them occurred a single time. The biggest ten clones account for approximately 8.5% of the sample. Sample: peripheral blood. The receptors originated from a human donor in good health.

The chain combines TRBV5-1 with TRBJ1-5; 7 nucleotides align to TRBD1. Germline V gene lookup returns CDR1 SGHRS and CDR2 YFSETQ. The length of the CDR3 is 16 residues. V gave up 3 bases and J gave up 3 bases; unmatched junction bases: 9. The CDR3 DNA reads TGCGCCAGCAGCTCGCCGGGACAGCCTTACAATCAGCCCCAGCATTTT. Translating it yields CASSSPGQPYNQPQHF.

J is TRBJ2-2 and V is TRBV5-1; D is perhaps TRBD1 or TRBD2 (6 bases each). Per the germline V gene, CDR1 is SGHRS and CDR2 is YFSETQ. The V end was cut by 0 bases, the J end by 5 bases, with 8 bases between. This CDR3 has 14 residues. CDR3 DNA sequence: TGCGCCAGCAGCTTGGTAGGGGGGACCGGGGAGCTGTTTTTT. This translates into CASSLVGGTGELFF. Full variable domain (remainder filled in from reference TRBV5-1 and TRBJ2-2): KAGVTQTPRYLIKTRGQQVTLSCSPISGHRSVSWYQQTPGQGLQFLFEYFSETQRNKGNFPGRFSGRQFSNSRSEMNVSTLELGDSALYLCASSLVGGTGELFFGEGSRLTVL.

A word on this clonotype: Its ends do not fully match the called genes, so a read error is possible. V usage is TRBV9 and J usage is TRBJ1-1; D is uncertain. The CDR3 totals 13 residues. The V gene's germline CDR1 is SGDLS and CDR2 YYNGEE. The CDR3: CASGVEGNTEAFF. The CDR3, as DNA: TGTGCCAGCGGCGTAGAAGGGAACACTGAAGCTTTCTTT.

J is TRBJ2-7 and V is TRBV20-1; possible D gene TRBD2, 5 bases. In germline, CDR1 is DFQATT, CDR2 SNEGSKA (reference sequence). Trimming pared 3 bases from V and 3 bases from J, leaving 6 bases between. The CDR3 runs 11 residues. CDR3 region: CSARDFYEQYF. In DNA, the CDR3 is TGCAGTGCTAGGGACTTCTACGAGCAGTACTTC.

Sample share makes this clonotype medium-sized. The CDR3 nucleotides read TGTGCCAGTAGCCCGGACAGGGGAACCTATGGCTACACCTTC. Protein sequence: CASSPDRGTYGYTF. The rearrangement links TRBV19 to TRBJ1-2, with 9 bases fitting TRBD1. The CDR3 is made up of 14 amino acids. The J segment lost 4 bases and the V segment lost 6 bases, leaving 6 bases of the junction unmatched. Germline V gives CDR1 LNHDA, CDR2 SQIVND (reference sequence). Full variable domain (outside the CDR3, taken from reference TRBV19 and TRBJ1-2): DGGITQSPKYLFRKEGQNVTLSCEQNLNHDAMYWYRQDPGQGLRLIYYSQIVNDFQKGDIAEGYSVSREKKESFPLTVTSAQKNPTAFYLCASSPDRGTYGYTFGSGTRLTVV.

CDR3 nucleotide sequence: TGCAGTGCTAGAGACTCCTTATCGGGGGTTGTCTGCGAGCAGTACTTC. Protein sequence: CSARDSLSGVVCEQYF. This sequence joins TRBV20-1 and TRBJ2-7; D is possibly TRBD2 (6 bases). The CDR3 runs to 16 residues. The germline V gene has CDR1 DFQATT and CDR2 SNEGSKA (reference sequence). Trimming cost V 0 bases and J 6 bases, with 21 bases left between them.

This clonotype is termed large. The chain recombines TRBV5-6 with TRBJ1-5; TRBD1 agrees at 8 bases. Trimming at V came to 0 bases and at J to 6 bases, leaving 2 bases not matched to a gene. The CDR3 covers 14 residues. Germline V lookup: CDR1 SGHDT, CDR2 YYEEEE. For the CDR3, the DNA is TGTGCCAGCAGCTTGGCAGGGGGCACTCAGCCCCAGCATTTT. Translated, it gives CASSLAGGTQPQHF. The entire variable domain, with the rest obtained from reference TRBV5-6 and TRBJ1-5, is as follows: DAGVTQSPTHLIKTRGQQVTLRCSPKSGHDTVSWYQQALGQGPQFIFQYYEEEERQRGNFPDRFSGHQFPNYSSELNVNALLLGDSALYLCASSLAGGTQPQHFGDGTRLSIL.

The gene calls are TRBV4-1 and TRBJ1-2, with 10 nucleotides matching TRBD1. Germline V gene sequence: CDR1 MGHRA, CDR2 YSYEKL. J lost 8 bases, V lost 0 bases, and 12 bases had no gene match. The CDR3 loop spans 17 amino acids. The chain's CDR3 is CASSQDPKTGGATGYTF. The CDR3 DNA sequence: TGCGCCAGCAGCCAAGATCCAAAGACAGGGGGCGCGACGGGCTACACCTTC.

This chain uses TRBV28 with TRBJ1-2; 7 bases align to TRBD1. Trimming removed 10 bases from V and 4 bases from J; junction bases left unmatched: 18. CDR3 length: 16 amino acids. Germline V gene data show CDR1 as MDHEN and CDR2 as SYDVKM. The chain's CDR3 is CATRATGAILGYGYTF. As DNA, the CDR3 is TGTGCCACCCGAGCAACAGGGGCGATCCTCGGCTATGGCTACACCTTC.

Only a few counts were recorded for this clonotype. V usage is TRBV5-1 and J usage is TRBJ1-1; D is perhaps TRBD1 (5 bases). The CDR3 contains 13 residues. Germline assignment: CDR1 SGHRS and CDR2 YFSETQ. V lost 4 bases and J 4 bases, leaving 11 bases between the germline ends. As DNA, the CDR3 is TGCGCCAGCAGCCAGGGCAGATCCACTGAAGCTTTCTTT. It codes for CASSQGRSTEAFF.

The V gene is TRBV6-6, the J gene TRBJ1-2, with D maybe TRBD1 (5 bases). This CDR3 region has 11 residues. V was shortened by 2 bases and J by 8 bases, with 6 bases between the two germline ends. CDR1 MNHNY and CDR2 SVGAGI come from the germline V gene (reference sequence). CDR3 nucleotides: TGTGCCAGCAGTTACGGGGGGGGCTACACCTTC. It codes for CASSYGGGYTF.

Remarks on this clonotype: This clone may be a read error of a much larger clone one base away. The CDR3 DNA reads TGTGCCAGCAGCTTATTGGGTAGCAATCAGCCCCAGCATTTT. The encoded protein is CASSLLGSNQPQHF. This chain connects TRBV11-2 to TRBJ1-5; D is undetermined. The CDR3 loop spans 14 amino acids. Germline loops: CDR1 SGHAT, CDR2 FQNNGV. The V gene lost 2 bases and the J gene lost 0 bases, with 5 bases spanning the gap.

In its sample, this clonotype ranks as medium-sized. V is TRBV19 and J is TRBJ1-1; unclear D gene. Germline V gene data show CDR1 as LNHDA and CDR2 as SQIVND (reference sequence). CDR3 size: 16 residues. The V gene lost 4 bases and the J gene lost 0 bases, with 15 bases spanning the gap. The CDR3 DNA sequence: TGTGCCAGTAGTACCACACCCCCAAGGGTGAACACTGAAGCTTTCTTT. Its translation: CASSTTPPRVNTEAFF.

By its share, this clonotype is medium-sized. The chain is built from TRBV7-9 and TRBJ1-1; D is uncertain. The germline V gene has CDR1 SEHNR and CDR2 FQNEAQ (reference sequence). The CDR3 extends over 13 amino acids. Deletions cut 7 bases from V and 1 base from J, with 10 bases between. The CDR3 loop is CASTPERNTEAFF. CDR3 coding DNA: TGTGCCAGCACCCCAGAGAGGAACACTGAAGCTTTCTTT.

Judged by abundance, this clonotype is medium-sized. The gene calls are TRBV5-6 and TRBJ2-7, with a weak D call TRBD2 (5 bases). V was shortened by 4 bases and J by 1 base, with 9 bases between the two germline ends. CDR3 length: 13 residues. Germline values: CDR1 SGHDT, CDR2 YYEEEE. The CDR3 nucleotides read TGTGCCAGCAGCGTGGGAGTTTCCTACGAGCAGTACTTC. Translation: CASSVGVSYEQYF.

This clonotype is deemed large. The gene calls are TRBV19 and TRBJ1-5, with TRBD1 matching over 8 bases. The V gene's germline CDR1 is LNHDA and CDR2 SQIVND (reference sequence). This CDR3 comprises 14 residues. Losses at the gene ends were 4 bases for V and 2 bases for J; bases not matched to a gene: 1. The CDR3 region is CASSKDRGNQPQHF. The CDR3 region has the DNA TGTGCCAGTAGTAAGGACAGGGGCAATCAGCCCCAGCATTTT.

The chain uses TRBV5-1 and TRBJ1-2; 9 bases fit TRBD1. Germline CDR1 reads SGHRS; CDR2 reads YFSETQ. The length of the CDR3 is 14 residues. V was clipped by 4 bases and J by 4 bases; unmatched bases: 5. The CDR3 nucleotides are TGCGCCAGCAGCGACGGACAGGGGACCTATGGCTACACCTTC. Translating gives CASSDGQGTYGYTF. Combining the CDR3 with reference TRBV5-1 and TRBJ1-2 gives the whole variable domain KAGVTQTPRYLIKTRGQQVTLSCSPISGHRSVSWYQQTPGQGLQFLFEYFSETQRNKGNFPGRFSGRQFSNSRSEMNVSTLELGDSALYLCASSDGQGTYGYTFGSGTRLTVV.

A word on this clonotype: This sequence may be a read error, since a much larger clone differs from it by one base. Given the absence of the conserved phenylalanine or tryptophan at the CDR3 end, a read error is likely. V and J are TRBV6-6 and TRBJ1-1; D is unclear. V dropped 0 bases and J dropped 0 bases, with 14 bases sitting between them. CDR1 and CDR2 (germline): MNHNY, SVGAGI (reference sequence). The CDR3 length is 17 residues. CDR3 sequence (DNA): TGTGCCAGCAGTTACTCGGCCAGCCCGGGCATGAACACTGAAGCTTTCTAT. Residues: CASSYSASPGMNTEAFY.

The rearrangement joins TRBV5-1 to TRBJ1-6; D unresolved. The CDR3 covers 13 residues. CDR1 is SGHRS and CDR2 is YFSETQ in the germline V gene. Trimming removed 6 bases at V and 5 bases at J, with 9 bases between. The CDR3 protein is CASTDGDNSPLHF. The CDR3 DNA sequence: TGCGCCAGCACCGACGGGGATAATTCACCCCTCCACTTT.

The gene calls are TRBV7-9 and TRBJ1-3, with D unresolved. The germline CDR1 and CDR2 sequences are SEHNR and FQNEAQ (reference sequence). This CDR3 comprises 14 residues. Between the trimmed V and J ends, which lost 3 bases and 5 bases, there was a span of 11 bases. The CDR3: CASSFSGMRNTIYF. The CDR3 DNA follows: TGTGCCAGCAGCTTCTCGGGGATGAGAAACACCATATATTTT.

The table lists this clonotype with a few counts. The chain recombines TRBV7-8 with TRBJ2-1; maybe TRBD1 (6 bases). V dropped 10 bases and J dropped 5 bases, with 18 bases sitting between them. The CDR3 length is 14 residues. Germline lookup yields CDR1 SGHVS and CDR2 FQNEAQ. Here the CDR3 reads CATLRDKRNNEQFF. The CDR3, as DNA: TGTGCCACGCTCAGGGACAAACGCAACAATGAGCAGTTCTTC. Variable domain in full (rest from reference TRBV7-8 and TRBJ2-1): GAGVSQSPRYKVAKRGQDVALRCDPISGHVSLFWYQQALGQGPEFLTYFQNEAQLDKSGLPSDRFFAERPEGSVSTLKIQRTQQEDSAVYLCATLRDKRNNEQFFGPGTRLTVL.

By share of the sample, this clonotype is large. V gene TRBV5-6 combines with J gene TRBJ1-5; D possibly corresponds to TRBD1 (5 bases). Trimming took 1 base from V and 0 from J, leaving 8 bases between them. The CDR3 consists of 15 residues. CDR1 and CDR2 from the germline V gene are SGHDT and YYEEEE. The CDR3 is CASSLLGVSNQPQHF. The CDR3 coding sequence is TGTGCCAGCAGCTTGCTAGGGGTTAGCAATCAGCCCCAGCATTTT. Combining the CDR3 with reference TRBV5-6 and TRBJ1-5 gives the whole variable domain DAGVTQSPTHLIKTRGQQVTLRCSPKSGHDTVSWYQQALGQGPQFIFQYYEEEERQRGNFPDRFSGHQFPNYSSELNVNALLLGDSALYLCASSLLGVSNQPQHFGDGTRLSIL.

Only a few counts were recorded for this clonotype. This sequence joins TRBV4-1 and TRBJ1-2; D is unclear. The CDR3 spans 14 residues. The ends were cut back, 4 bases at V and 8 bases at J, with 17 bases in the middle. The germline V gene encodes CDR1 MGHRA and CDR2 YSYEKL. CDR3 in DNA: TGCGCCAGCAGCCTAAACGATAACGCCGGGGGCTACACCTTC. Amino acids: CASSLNDNAGGYTF.

This chain uses TRBV11-2 with TRBJ1-1, with unresolved D. The J call is in doubt because the DNA end fits TRBJ1-6 better. This CDR3 contains 13 residues. Germline-derived CDR1 and CDR2 are SGHAT and FQNNGV. Written as DNA, the CDR3 is TGTGCCAGCAGCTCTTACACTCTGGGGCCCCTCCACTTT. Its translation is CASSSYTLGPLHF.

This clonotype is labeled as medium-sized. The chain recombines TRBV30 with TRBJ1-2; 7 bases line up with TRBD1. The V and J ends lost 4 bases and 5 bases, in that order; junction bases with no gene match: 10. Germline CDR1 is GTSNPN and CDR2 is SVGIG (reference sequence). There are 14 residues in the CDR3. The CDR3: CAWTLTGSGYGYTF. The DNA of the CDR3 is TGTGCCTGGACCTTGACAGGGTCAGGGTATGGCTACACCTTC.

This clonotype counts as medium-sized (0.01 to 0.1%). This rearrangement joins TRBV19 to TRBJ2-6, with D unclear. Trimming took 1 base from V and 0 from J, leaving 4 bases between them. The CDR3 loop spans 15 amino acids. Per the germline V gene, CDR1 is LNHDA and CDR2 is SQIVND (reference sequence). The CDR3 spells CASSIGGSGANVLTF. The CDR3 DNA is TGTGCCAGTAGTATAGGGGGCTCTGGGGCCAACGTCCTGACTTTC.

This clonotype came up a few times. This chain connects TRBV28 to TRBJ1-2, with a possible D match to TRBD1 (6 bases). V was shortened by 5 bases and J by 0 bases, with 7 bases between the two germline ends. The germline CDR1 and CDR2 sequences are MDHEN and SYDVKM. The CDR3 consists of 13 residues. The CDR3 nucleotides are TGTGCCAGCAGTCGGACAGCTAACTATGGCTACACCTTC. This encodes CASSRTANYGYTF.

This clonotype counts as medium-sized. The gene calls are TRBV5-4 and TRBJ1-5; D ambiguous. V dropped 0 bases and J dropped 6 bases, with 7 bases sitting between them. Germline assignment: CDR1 SGHNT and CDR2 YYREEE (reference sequence). This CDR3 is built from 13 residues. The chain's CDR3 is CASSLGGGQPQHF. CDR3 DNA: TGTGCCAGCAGCTTGGGTGGAGGTCAGCCCCAGCATTTT.